These 14 T cell receptor beta chains originate from one sample sequenced in a study of cytomegalovirus exposure and HLA in healthy donors. The table came from immunoSEQ multiplex PCR; TCRdb's copy has only in-frame clones and leaves some out. The table records under 100,000 clones, roughly 96% of them present only once. Sequencing was done on a sample of PBMCs. The receptors were sampled from a woman under 30 in good health and CMV-seronegative.

The genes are TRBV19 and TRBJ1-5, with D tentatively TRBD1 (6 bases). The V end was cut by 7 bases, the J end by 2 bases, with 9 bases between. CDR1 and CDR2 (germline): LNHDA, SQIVND (reference sequence). The CDR3 totals 13 residues. In nucleotides, the CDR3 is TGTGCCAGTACCCCAGGGGGCAATCAGCCCCAGCATTTT. It encodes CASTPGGNQPQHF.

The CDR3 sequence is CASSAWTSGDTDTQYF. The CDR3, as DNA: TGTGCCAGCAGTGCCTGGACTAGCGGGGACACAGATACGCAGTATTTT. The chain couples TRBV27 to TRBJ2-3; 12 bases agree with TRBD2. Germline CDR1 is MNHEY and CDR2 is SMNVEV (reference sequence). The CDR3 consists of 16 residues. Trimming cost V 5 bases and J 2 bases; bases outside gene matches: 5.

This clone was seen a single time. The rearrangement links TRBV9 to TRBJ1-2; TRBD1 aligns across 9 bases. The CDR3 sequence is 17 residues long. The germline CDR1 and CDR2 sequences are SGDLS and YYNGEE. V shed 0 bases and J 1 base; nucleotides not matched to a gene: 7. The CDR3 sequence is CASSVGGQGVFNYGYTF. CDR3 nucleotides: TGTGCCAGCAGCGTAGGGGGACAGGGAGTCTTTAACTATGGCTACACCTTC.

The chain combines TRBV7-2 with TRBJ2-1; D is uncertain. Germline CDR1 SGHTA, CDR2 FQGNSA. V dropped 2 bases and J dropped 0 bases, with 8 bases sitting between them. CDR3 size: 15 residues. The CDR3 region is CASSLTLSSYNEQFF. DNA for the CDR3: TGTGCCAGCAGCTTAACCCTGAGCTCCTACAATGAGCAGTTCTTC.

The chain employs TRBV13 and TRBJ1-1; 9 bases are shared with TRBD1. The CDR3 has 16 residues. V was pared by 0 bases and J by 4 bases, with 6 bases of the junction left unmatched. Germline V gene data show CDR1 as PRHDT and CDR2 as FYEKMQ (reference sequence). The chain's CDR3 is CASSLGPSDRGTEAFF. CDR3 nucleotide sequence: TGTGCCAGCAGCTTAGGCCCCTCGGACAGGGGCACTGAAGCTTTCTTT.

This chain connects TRBV19 to TRBJ2-1, with 8 bases identical to TRBD2. The junction had 13 bases not matched to a gene; V was cut back by 3 bases and J by 6 bases. The CDR3 sequence is 17 residues long. Germline CDR1 and CDR2: LNHDA and SQIVND (reference sequence). CDR3: CASSIYQRETVSNEQFF. CDR3 bases: TGTGCCAGTAGTATTTACCAGCGGGAGACGGTTAGCAATGAGCAGTTCTTC.

This chain connects TRBV7-7 to TRBJ2-2; perhaps TRBD1 as D (9 bases). The V gene's germline CDR1 is SSHAT and CDR2 FNYEAQ (reference sequence). Between the trimmed V and J ends, which lost 5 bases and 0 bases, there was a span of 22 bases. The CDR3 is 19 residues long. The chain's CDR3 is CASSPGTGRAGANTGELFF. The CDR3 DNA reads TGTGCCAGCAGCCCTGGGACAGGGAGAGCGGGGGCGAACACCGGGGAGCTGTTTTTT.

The chain links TRBV6-1 to TRBJ1-1, with TRBD1 identical over 7 bases. The CDR3 has 15 amino acids. With 2 bases clipped from V and 4 bases from J, the junction kept 7 bases outside the gene matches. Germline V gene lookup returns CDR1 MNHNS and CDR2 SASEGT. Here the CDR3 reads CASSEKGTVGTEAFF. CDR3 DNA sequence: TGTGCCAGCAGTGAAAAGGGGACAGTGGGCACTGAAGCTTTCTTT.

The V gene is TRBV11-3, the J gene TRBJ2-1; 14 bases fit TRBD2. Germline V gene sequence: CDR1 SGHNT, CDR2 YENEEA. Trimming took 4 bases from V and 10 from J; bases not matched to a gene: 9. The CDR3 runs to 16 residues. CDR3 DNA: TGTGCCAGCAGCTACCAGACTAGCGGGAGGGGCAGCGAGCAGTTCTTC. It translates to CASSYQTSGRGSEQFF.

The chain recombines TRBV4-1 with TRBJ2-3; 15 positions match TRBD2. V gave up 1 base and J gave up 1 base; unmatched junction bases: 0. Germline loops: CDR1 MGHRA, CDR2 YSYEKL. CDR3 length: 17 amino acids. CDR3 sequence: CASSQGTSGGGTDTQYF. The CDR3 DNA is TGCGCCAGCAGCCAAGGGACTAGCGGGGGGGGCACAGATACGCAGTATTTT.

The chain is built from TRBV18 and TRBJ1-6; 7 bases are shared with TRBD1. Trimming cost V 3 bases and J 4 bases; bases outside gene matches: 0. This CDR3 comprises 14 residues. The germline gives CDR1 KGHSH, CDR2 LQKENI. CDR3 loop: CASSPGQYNSPLHF. The CDR3 region has the DNA TGTGCCAGCTCACCGGGACAGTATAATTCACCCCTCCACTTT.

This clone was recorded only once. The rearrangement joins TRBV5-1 to TRBJ2-7; the match to TRBD1 covers 7 bases. The CDR3 extends over 14 amino acids. The V gene's germline CDR1 is SGHRS and CDR2 YFSETQ. Trimming cost V 3 bases and J 5 bases; bases outside gene matches: 8. CDR3 coding DNA: TGCGCCAGCAGCTCGCCGGGACAGAGGAACGAGCAGTACTTC. This codes for CASSSPGQRNEQYF.

This chain connects TRBV7-9 to TRBJ2-3; TRBD2 matches 11 bases. Germline CDR1 and CDR2: SEHNR and FQNEAQ (reference sequence). CDR3 length equals 19 residues. Trimming took 5 bases from V and 3 from J; bases not matched to a gene: 16. Here the CDR3 reads CASSPGLAGGLFSTDTQYF. Written as DNA, the CDR3 is TGTGCCAGCAGCCCCGGGCTAGCGGGGGGCCTTTTCAGTACAGATACGCAGTATTTT.

The rearrangement uses TRBV11-2 and TRBJ2-6; 10 positions match TRBD1. This CDR3 comprises 19 residues. Germline V CDR1 and CDR2: SGHAT, FQNNGV. V lost 0 bases, J lost 3 bases, and 8 bases stayed unmatched. The CDR3 DNA reads TGTGCCAGCAGCTTAGATTGGAGACAGGGGGCGCGTGGGGCCAACGTCCTGACTTTC. Amino acids: CASSLDWRQGARGANVLTF.